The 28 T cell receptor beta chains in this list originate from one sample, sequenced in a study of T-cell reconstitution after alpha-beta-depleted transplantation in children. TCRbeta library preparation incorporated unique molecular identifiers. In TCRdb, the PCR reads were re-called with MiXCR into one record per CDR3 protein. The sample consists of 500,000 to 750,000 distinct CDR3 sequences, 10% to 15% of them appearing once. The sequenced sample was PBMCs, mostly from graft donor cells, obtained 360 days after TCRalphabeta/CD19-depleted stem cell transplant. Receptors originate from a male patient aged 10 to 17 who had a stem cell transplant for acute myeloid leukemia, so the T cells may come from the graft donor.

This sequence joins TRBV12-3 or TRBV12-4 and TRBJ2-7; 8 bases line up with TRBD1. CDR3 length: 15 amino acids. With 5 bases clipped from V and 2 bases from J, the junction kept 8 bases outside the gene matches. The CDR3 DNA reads TGTGCCAGCAGTGGACGGACAGGGTTAACCTACGAGCAGTACTTC. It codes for CASSGRTGLTYEQYF.

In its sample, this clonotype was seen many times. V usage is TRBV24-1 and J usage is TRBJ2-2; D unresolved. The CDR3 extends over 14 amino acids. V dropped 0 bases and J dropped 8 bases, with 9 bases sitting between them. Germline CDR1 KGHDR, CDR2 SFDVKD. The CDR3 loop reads CATSDLPRLGELFF. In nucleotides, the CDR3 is TGTGCCACCAGTGATTTGCCAAGACTGGGGGAGCTGTTTTTT.

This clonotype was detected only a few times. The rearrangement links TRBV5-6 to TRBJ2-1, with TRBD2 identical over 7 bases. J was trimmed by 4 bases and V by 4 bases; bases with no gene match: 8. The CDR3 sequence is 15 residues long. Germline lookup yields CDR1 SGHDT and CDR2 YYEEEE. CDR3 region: CASSLRDYLYNEQFF. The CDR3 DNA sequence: TGTGCCAGCAGCCTGCGGGACTACCTGTACAATGAGCAGTTCTTC.

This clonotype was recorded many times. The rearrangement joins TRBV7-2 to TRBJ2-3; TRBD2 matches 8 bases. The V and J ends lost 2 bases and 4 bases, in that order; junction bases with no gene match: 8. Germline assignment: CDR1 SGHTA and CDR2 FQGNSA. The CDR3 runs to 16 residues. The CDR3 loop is CASSLRPAGVSDTQYF. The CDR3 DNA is TGTGCCAGCAGCTTACGTCCAGCGGGAGTTTCAGATACGCAGTATTTT.

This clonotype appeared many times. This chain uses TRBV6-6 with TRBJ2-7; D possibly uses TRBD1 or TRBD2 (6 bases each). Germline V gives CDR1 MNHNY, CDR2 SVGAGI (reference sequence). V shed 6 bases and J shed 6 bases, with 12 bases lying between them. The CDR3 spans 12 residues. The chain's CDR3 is CASSPPGAEQYF. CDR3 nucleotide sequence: TGTGCCAGCAGCCCGCCGGGGGCCGAGCAGTACTTC.

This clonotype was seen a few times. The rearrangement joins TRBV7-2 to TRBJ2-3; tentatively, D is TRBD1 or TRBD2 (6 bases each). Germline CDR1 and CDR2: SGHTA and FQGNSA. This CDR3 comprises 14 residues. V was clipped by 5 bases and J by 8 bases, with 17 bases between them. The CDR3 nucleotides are TGTGCCAGCAGCCGAGGGGGGACTTGGGTTACGCAGTATTTT. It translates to CASSRGGTWVTQYF.

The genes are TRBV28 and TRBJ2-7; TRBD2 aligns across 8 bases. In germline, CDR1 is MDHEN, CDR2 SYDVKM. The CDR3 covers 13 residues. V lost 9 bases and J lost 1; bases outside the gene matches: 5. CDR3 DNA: TGTGCCAGAAGAACTAGCGGATCCTACGAGCAGTACTTC. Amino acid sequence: CARRTSGSYEQYF.

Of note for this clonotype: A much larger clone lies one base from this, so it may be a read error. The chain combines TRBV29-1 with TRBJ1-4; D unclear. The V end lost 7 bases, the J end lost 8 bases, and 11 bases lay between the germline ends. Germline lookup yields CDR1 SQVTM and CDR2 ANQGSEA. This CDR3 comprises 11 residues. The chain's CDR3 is CSAVVLEKLFF. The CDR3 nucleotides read TGCAGCGCCGTGGTTTTAGAAAAACTGTTTTTT.

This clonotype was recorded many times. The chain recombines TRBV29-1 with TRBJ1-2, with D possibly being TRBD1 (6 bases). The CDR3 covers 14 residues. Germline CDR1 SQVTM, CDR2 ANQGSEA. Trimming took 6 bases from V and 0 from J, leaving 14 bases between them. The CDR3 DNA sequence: TGCAGCGTGGGTATCCCAGGGGCTAACTATGGCTACACCTTC. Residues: CSVGIPGANYGYTF.

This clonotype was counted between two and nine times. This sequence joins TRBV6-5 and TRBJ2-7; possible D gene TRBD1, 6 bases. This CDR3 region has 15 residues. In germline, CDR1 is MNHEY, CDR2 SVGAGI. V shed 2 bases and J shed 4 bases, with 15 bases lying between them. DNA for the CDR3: TGTGCCAGCAGTTACGAGCAGGGGCTAATGTACGAGCAGTACTTC. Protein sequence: CASSYEQGLMYEQYF.

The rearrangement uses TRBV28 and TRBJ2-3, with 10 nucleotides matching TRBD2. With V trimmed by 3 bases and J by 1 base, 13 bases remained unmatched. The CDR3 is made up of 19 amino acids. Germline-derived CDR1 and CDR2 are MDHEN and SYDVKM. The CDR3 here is CASSFSDYEREGGTDTQYF. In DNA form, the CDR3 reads TGTGCCAGCAGTTTCAGTGACTATGAGCGGGAGGGAGGCACAGATACGCAGTATTTT. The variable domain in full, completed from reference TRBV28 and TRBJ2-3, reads DVKVTQSSRYLVKRTGEKVFLECVQDMDHENMFWYRQDPGLGLRLIYFSYDVKMKEKGDIPEGYSVSREKKERFSLILESASTNQTSMYLCASSFSDYEREGGTDTQYFGPGTRLTVL.

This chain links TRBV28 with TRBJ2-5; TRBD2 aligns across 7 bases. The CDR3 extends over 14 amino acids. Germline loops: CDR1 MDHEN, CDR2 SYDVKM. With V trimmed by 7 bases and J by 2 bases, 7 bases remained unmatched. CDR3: CASNVGAGQETQYF. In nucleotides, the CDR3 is TGTGCCAGCAATGTGGGAGCGGGACAAGAGACCCAGTACTTC.

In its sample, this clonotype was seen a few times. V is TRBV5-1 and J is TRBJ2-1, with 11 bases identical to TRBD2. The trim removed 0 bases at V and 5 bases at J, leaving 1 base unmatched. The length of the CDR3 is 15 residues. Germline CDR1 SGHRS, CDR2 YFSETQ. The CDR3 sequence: CASSLASGRHNEQFF. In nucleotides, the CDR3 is TGCGCCAGCAGCTTGGCTAGCGGGAGGCACAATGAGCAGTTCTTC.

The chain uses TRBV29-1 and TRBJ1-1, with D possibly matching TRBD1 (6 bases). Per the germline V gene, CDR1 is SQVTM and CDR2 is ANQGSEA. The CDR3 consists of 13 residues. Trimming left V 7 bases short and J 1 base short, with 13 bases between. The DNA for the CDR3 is TGCAGCGAACGGACAGTAAGGAACACTGAAGCTTTCTTT. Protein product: CSERTVRNTEAFF.

For the CDR3, the DNA is TGCAGTGCTAGAGATATGAGGGGTGGGGCAGTCGAGCAGTACTTC. Its protein is CSARDMRGGAVEQYF. The chain combines TRBV20-1 with TRBJ2-7; either TRBD1 or TRBD2 may supply D (5 bases each). The V gene's germline CDR1 is DFQATT and CDR2 SNEGSKA (reference sequence). The ends were cut back, 0 bases at V and 6 bases at J, with 18 bases in the middle. The CDR3 has 15 residues.

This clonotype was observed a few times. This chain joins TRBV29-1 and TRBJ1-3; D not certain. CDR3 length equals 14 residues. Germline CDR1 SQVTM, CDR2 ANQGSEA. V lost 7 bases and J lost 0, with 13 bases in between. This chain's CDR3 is CSARGHYSGNTIYF. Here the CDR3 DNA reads TGCAGCGCCCGTGGTCACTACTCTGGAAACACCATATATTTT.

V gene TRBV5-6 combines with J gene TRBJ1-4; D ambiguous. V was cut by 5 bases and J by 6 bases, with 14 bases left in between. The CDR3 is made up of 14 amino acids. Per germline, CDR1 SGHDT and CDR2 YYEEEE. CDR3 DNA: TGTGCCAGCAGTCTGACGGCTGCGGATGAAAAACTGTTTTTT. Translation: CASSLTAADEKLFF.

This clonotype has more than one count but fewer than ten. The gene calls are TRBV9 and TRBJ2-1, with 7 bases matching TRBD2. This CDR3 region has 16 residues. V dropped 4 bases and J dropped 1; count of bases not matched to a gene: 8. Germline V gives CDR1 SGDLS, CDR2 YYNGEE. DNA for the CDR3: TGTGCCAGCAGCCCCGAAGGGAGGGTGTCCTACAATGAGCAGTTCTTC. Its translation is CASSPEGRVSYNEQFF.

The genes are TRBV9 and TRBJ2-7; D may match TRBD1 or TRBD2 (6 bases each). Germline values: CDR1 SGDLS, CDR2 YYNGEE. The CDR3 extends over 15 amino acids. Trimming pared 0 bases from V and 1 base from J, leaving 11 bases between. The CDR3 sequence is CASSVVPGASYEQYF. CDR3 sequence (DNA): TGTGCCAGCAGCGTAGTTCCGGGGGCGTCCTACGAGCAGTACTTC.

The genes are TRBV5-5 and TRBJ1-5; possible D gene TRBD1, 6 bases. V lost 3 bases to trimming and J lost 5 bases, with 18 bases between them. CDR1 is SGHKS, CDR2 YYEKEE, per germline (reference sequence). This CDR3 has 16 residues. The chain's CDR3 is CASSSVGQTPHQPQHF. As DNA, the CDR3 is TGTGCCAGCAGCTCAGTCGGACAGACCCCCCATCAGCCCCAGCATTTT.

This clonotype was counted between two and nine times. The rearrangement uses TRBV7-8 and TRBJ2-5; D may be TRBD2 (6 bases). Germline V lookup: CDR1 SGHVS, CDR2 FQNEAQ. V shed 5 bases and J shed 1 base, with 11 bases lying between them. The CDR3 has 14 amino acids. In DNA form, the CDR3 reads TGTGCCAGCAGCCTCCGGGAGTTCCAAGAGACCCAGTACTTC. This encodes CASSLREFQETQYF.

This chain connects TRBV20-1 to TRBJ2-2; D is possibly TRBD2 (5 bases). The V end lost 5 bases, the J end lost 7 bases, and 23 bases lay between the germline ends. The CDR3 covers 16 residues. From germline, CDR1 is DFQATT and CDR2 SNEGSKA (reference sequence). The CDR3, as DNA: TGCAGTGCTTTAGGACTGTCTCGAGGTGTGGTCGGGGAGCTGTTTTTT. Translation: CSALGLSRGVVGELFF.

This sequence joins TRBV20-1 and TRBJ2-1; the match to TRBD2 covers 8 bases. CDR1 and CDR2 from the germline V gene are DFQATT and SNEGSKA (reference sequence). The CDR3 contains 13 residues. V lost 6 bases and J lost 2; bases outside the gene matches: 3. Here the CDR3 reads CSAISGTYNEQFF. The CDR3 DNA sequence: TGCAGTGCCATTAGCGGGACCTACAATGAGCAGTTCTTC.

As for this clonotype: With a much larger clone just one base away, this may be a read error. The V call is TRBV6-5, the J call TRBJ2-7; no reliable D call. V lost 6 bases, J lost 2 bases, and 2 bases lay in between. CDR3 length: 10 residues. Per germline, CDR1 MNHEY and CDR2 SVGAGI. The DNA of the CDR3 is TGTGCCAGCAGACCCTACGAGCAGTACTTC. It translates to CASRPYEQYF.

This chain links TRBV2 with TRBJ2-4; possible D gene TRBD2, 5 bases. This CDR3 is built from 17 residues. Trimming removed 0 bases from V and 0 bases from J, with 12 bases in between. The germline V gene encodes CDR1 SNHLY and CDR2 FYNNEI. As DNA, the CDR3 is TGTGCCAGCAGTGAAGCGCGGGCTAACATAGCCAAAAACATTCAGTACTTC. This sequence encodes CASSEARANIAKNIQYF.

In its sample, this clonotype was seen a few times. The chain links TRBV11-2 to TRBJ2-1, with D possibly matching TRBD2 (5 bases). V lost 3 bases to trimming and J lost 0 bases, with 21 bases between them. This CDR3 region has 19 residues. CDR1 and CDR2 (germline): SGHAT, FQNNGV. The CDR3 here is CASSFPKSGLQSSYNEQFF. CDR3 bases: TGTGCCAGCAGCTTCCCAAAGTCCGGACTCCAGAGCTCCTACAATGAGCAGTTCTTC.

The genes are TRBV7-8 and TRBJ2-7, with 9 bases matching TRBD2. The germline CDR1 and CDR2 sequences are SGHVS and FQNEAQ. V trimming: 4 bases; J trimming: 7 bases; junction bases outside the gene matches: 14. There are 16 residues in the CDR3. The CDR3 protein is CASSSLAIAGVREQYF. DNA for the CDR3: TGTGCCAGCAGCTCCCTTGCTATAGCGGGAGTACGAGAGCAGTACTTC. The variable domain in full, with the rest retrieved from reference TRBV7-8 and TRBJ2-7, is GAGVSQSPRYKVAKRGQDVALRCDPISGHVSLFWYQQALGQGPEFLTYFQNEAQLDKSGLPSDRFFAERPEGSVSTLKIQRTQQEDSAVYLCASSSLAIAGVREQYFGPGTRLTVT.

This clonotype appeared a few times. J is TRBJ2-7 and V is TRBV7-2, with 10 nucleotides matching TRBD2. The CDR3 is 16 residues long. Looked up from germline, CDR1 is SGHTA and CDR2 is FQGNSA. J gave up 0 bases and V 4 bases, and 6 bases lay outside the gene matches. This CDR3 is CASSWGSGGGSYEQYF. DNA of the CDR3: TGTGCCAGCAGCTGGGGCAGCGGGGGGGGCTCCTACGAGCAGTACTTC.